This T cell receptor (beta chain) was observed in a study of vaccination effects on CD4 cells after COVID-19. CDR3 length: 13 amino acids. The germline V gene has CDR1 LNHDA and CDR2 SQIVND (reference sequence). Trimming took off 3 bases at V and 5 bases at J, with 8 bases between the two ends. The authors isolated CD4+ T cells after less than eleven days of culture. It was two doses of either the BNT162b2 or mRNA-1273 vaccine that participants received. None of the vaccinated had previously contracted SARS-CoV-2, and their nucleocapsid antibodies tested negative. Profiled with immunoSEQ multiplex PCR; TCRdb holds only in-frame clones, not every one. Here the sample spans about 47,000 clones, about three quarters being singletons. Notes on this clone: Its antigen is undetermined.

This chain uses TRBV19 with TRBJ1-5; possible D gene TRBD1, 5 bases. This clonotype originated in a human donor who received a COVID-19 vaccine. Sample: CD4+ T cells from PBMCs cultured without peptide, taken after COVID-19 vaccination. In nucleotides, the CDR3 is TGTGCCAGTAGTATTTTCAGGGATCAGCCCCAGCATTTT. Protein product: CASSIFRDQPQHF.